A selection of T cell receptor beta chains follows, all from one sample in a study of blood T cell repertoires in COVID-19. TCRdb's table, derived via immunoSEQ multiplex PCR, lists solely in-frame clones and lacks some. The sample consists of 200,000 to 250,000 clones, 75% to 90% of them appearing once. Sequencing input: PBMCs or T cells enriched from blood (not recorded which). Source of these receptors: a woman in her forties with acute COVID-19. The CDR3 runs from the conserved cysteine through the conserved F or W. A D gene is named only where the DNA matches it firmly. Not every row has a clone size; where given, it reads once, few, many or a size class.

j_call: TRBJ1-2
d_call: -
clone_size: -
v_call: TRBV9
cdr3_nt: TGTGCCAGCAGCGTAGGGGTCGTGGGGGCGAGGGGCTACACCTTC
cdr3_aa: CASSVGVVGARGYTF

j_call: TRBJ1-2
d_call: -
clone_size: -
v_call: TRBV24-1
cdr3_nt: TGTGCCACCAGTGATGCGTATGGCTACACCTTC
cdr3_aa: CATSDAYGYTF

j_call: TRBJ1-2
d_call: TRBD1
clone_size: -
v_call: TRBV7-8
cdr3_nt: TGTGCCAGCAGATCGAGGACAGGGGACTATGGCTACACCTTC
cdr3_aa: CASRSRTGDYGYTF

j_call: TRBJ1-5
d_call: -
clone_size: -
v_call: TRBV19
cdr3_nt: TGTGCCAGTAGTATAGTTTCGGACACACCCCAGCATTTT
cdr3_aa: CASSIVSDTPQHF

j_call: TRBJ2-1
d_call: TRBD1
clone_size: few
v_call: TRBV7-9
cdr3_nt: TGTGCCAGCAGCCCCAGGGGGCTCCTCTCCTACAATGAGCAGTTCTTC
cdr3_aa: CASSPRGLLSYNEQFF

j_call: TRBJ1-2
d_call: -
clone_size: -
v_call: TRBV9
cdr3_nt: TGTGCCAGCAGCGGCCTGGCGGGGGAGTATGGCTACACCTTC
cdr3_aa: CASSGLAGEYGYTF

j_call: TRBJ2-5
d_call: TRBD1
clone_size: -
v_call: TRBV6-5
cdr3_nt: TGTGCCAGCAGTCTCGGACAGGACTTCCAAGAGACCCAGTACTTC
cdr3_aa: CASSLGQDFQETQYF

j_call: TRBJ1-1
d_call: TRBD1
clone_size: few
v_call: TRBV5-1
cdr3_nt: TGCGCCAGCAGCTTACCAGGGGGCGGCACTGAAGCTTTCTTT
cdr3_aa: CASSLPGGGTEAFF

j_call: TRBJ1-2
d_call: TRBD1
clone_size: once
v_call: TRBV18
cdr3_nt: TGTGCCAGCTCGCCGGGACAGAACTATGGCTACACCTTC
cdr3_aa: CASSPGQNYGYTF

j_call: TRBJ1-6
d_call: -
clone_size: -
v_call: TRBV5-4
cdr3_nt: TGTGCCAGCAGCTTGGCGGGCGGGAGCTCCTATAATTCACCCCTCCACTTT
cdr3_aa: CASSLAGGSSYNSPLHF

j_call: TRBJ2-5
d_call: TRBD2
clone_size: -
v_call: TRBV7-7
cdr3_nt: TGTGCCAGCAGCCCTACCTTGTTCGCTAGCGGGGGCCCCGGAGAGACCCAGTACTTC
cdr3_aa: CASSPTLFASGGPGETQYF

j_call: TRBJ1-2
d_call: TRBD1
clone_size: -
v_call: TRBV20-1
cdr3_nt: TGCAGTGCTAGTGCCGGGACAGGGGGAGGCGGCTACACCTTC
cdr3_aa: CSASAGTGGGGYTF

j_call: TRBJ1-6
d_call: -
clone_size: -
v_call: TRBV27
cdr3_nt: TGTGCCAGCAGCAACCCGAGGGGGATCAATTCACCCCTCCACTTT
cdr3_aa: CASSNPRGINSPLHF

j_call: TRBJ2-1
d_call: TRBD1
clone_size: -
v_call: TRBV5-1
cdr3_nt: TGCGCCAGCAGCTTGAGGGGACAGGGGAGATACAATGAGCAGTTCTTC
cdr3_aa: CASSLRGQGRYNEQFF

j_call: TRBJ1-2
d_call: -
clone_size: -
v_call: TRBV6-2/TRBV6-3
cdr3_nt: TGTGCCAGCAGCCTGGGACCGGCGGGGGGCTACACCTTC
cdr3_aa: CASSLGPAGGYTF

j_call: TRBJ2-5
d_call: TRBD1
clone_size: -
v_call: TRBV15
cdr3_nt: TGTGCCACCAGCACGTGGACAGGGCCAGAGACCCAGTACTTC
cdr3_aa: CATSTWTGPETQYF

j_call: TRBJ1-1
d_call: -
clone_size: few
v_call: TRBV6-6
cdr3_nt: TGTGCCAGCAGTCCCCCTTCAAGGGTAGGGGTGAGCACTGAAGCTTTCTTT
cdr3_aa: CASSPPSRVGVSTEAFF

j_call: TRBJ1-1
d_call: TRBD1
clone_size: few
v_call: TRBV5-1
cdr3_nt: TGCGCCAGCAGCTGGGCCACCGGGACAGGGGCCGAGGCTTTCTTT
cdr3_aa: CASSWATGTGAEAFF

j_call: TRBJ2-3
d_call: -
clone_size: once
v_call: TRBV11-1
cdr3_nt: TGTGCCAGCAGCATCCTGACGGGGGGCCTCACAGATACGCAGTATTTT
cdr3_aa: CASSILTGGLTDTQYF

j_call: TRBJ1-5
d_call: -
clone_size: -
v_call: TRBV6-4
cdr3_nt: TGTGCCGGCCTAGCAGGGGAAAGGAACTCTATGGGCAATCAGCCCCAGCATTTT
cdr3_aa: CAGLAGERNSMGNQPQHF

j_call: TRBJ2-6
d_call: -
clone_size: once
v_call: TRBV19
cdr3_nt: TGTGCCAGTAGTATAGCGGGTGGGGCCTCTGGGGCCAACGTCCTGACTTTC
cdr3_aa: CASSIAGGASGANVLTF

j_call: TRBJ1-4
d_call: -
clone_size: few
v_call: TRBV6-5
cdr3_nt: TGTGCCAGCAGTTACGGCGGCCGACAGGCAGAAAAACTGTTTTTT
cdr3_aa: CASSYGGRQAEKLFF

j_call: TRBJ1-2
d_call: -
clone_size: few
v_call: TRBV11-2
cdr3_nt: TGTGCCAGCAGCTTAGATCAGGGCCTCGGGGGCTACACCTTC
cdr3_aa: CASSLDQGLGGYTF

j_call: TRBJ2-1
d_call: TRBD2
clone_size: -
v_call: TRBV6-5
cdr3_nt: TGTGCCAGCAGTCCACTAGCGGGGGCCTACAATGAGCAGTTCTTC
cdr3_aa: CASSPLAGAYNEQFF

j_call: TRBJ1-1
d_call: -
clone_size: -
v_call: TRBV7-8
cdr3_nt: TGTGCCAGCAGCGGGGGGTTAGTTGGGGTCGCTGAAGCTTTCTTT
cdr3_aa: CASSGGLVGVAEAFF

j_call: TRBJ1-6
d_call: -
clone_size: -
v_call: TRBV7-2
cdr3_nt: TGTGCCAGCAGCTTAGAAGGGGTCCGGAATTCACCCCTCCACTTT
cdr3_aa: CASSLEGVRNSPLHF

j_call: TRBJ1-2
d_call: TRBD1
clone_size: -
v_call: TRBV29-1
cdr3_nt: TGCAGCGTCCCAGGGGGCGGCTACACCTTC
cdr3_aa: CSVPGGGYTF

j_call: TRBJ2-3
d_call: TRBD2
clone_size: -
v_call: TRBV12-3/TRBV12-4
cdr3_nt: TGTGCCAGCAGTCTCGGACTAGCAGAGTATTTT
cdr3_aa: CASSLGLAEYF

j_call: TRBJ1-4
d_call: TRBD1
clone_size: -
v_call: TRBV9
cdr3_nt: TGTGCCAGCAGCTTGGGACAGGGTAGGAAACTGTTTTTT
cdr3_aa: CASSLGQGRKLFF

j_call: TRBJ2-2
d_call: TRBD2
clone_size: -
v_call: TRBV7-2
cdr3_nt: TGTGCCAGCAGCAAGACTAGCGGGGGGTCTACCGGGGAGCTGTTTTTT
cdr3_aa: CASSKTSGGSTGELFF

j_call: TRBJ1-2
d_call: -
clone_size: -
v_call: TRBV9
cdr3_nt: TGTGCCAGCAGCCGGCTCAGCGGTGGCTACACCTTC
cdr3_aa: CASSRLSGGYTF

j_call: TRBJ2-5
d_call: TRBD2
clone_size: -
v_call: TRBV30
cdr3_nt: TGTGCCTGGAACCTAGGAGCGGGGGTTGAGACCCAGTACTTC
cdr3_aa: CAWNLGAGVETQYF

j_call: TRBJ1-1
d_call: -
clone_size: few
v_call: TRBV12-3/TRBV12-4
cdr3_nt: TGTGCCAGCAGTTTTGGAGGGGCTGAAGCTTTCTTT
cdr3_aa: CASSFGGAEAFF

j_call: TRBJ2-2
d_call: TRBD1
clone_size: -
v_call: TRBV7-9
cdr3_nt: TGTGCCAGCAGCTTATCCGGGACAGCAGCGAACACCGGGGAGCTGTTTTTT
cdr3_aa: CASSLSGTAANTGELFF

j_call: TRBJ2-1
d_call: -
clone_size: -
v_call: TRBV7-2
cdr3_nt: TGTGCCAGCAGCGGGAGAGGCTCCTACAATGAGCAGTTCTTC
cdr3_aa: CASSGRGSYNEQFF

j_call: TRBJ2-7
d_call: TRBD1
clone_size: once
v_call: TRBV9
cdr3_nt: TGTGCCAGCAGCCCAGGGACAGGACCCTACGAGCAGTACTTC
cdr3_aa: CASSPGTGPYEQYF

j_call: TRBJ2-1
d_call: TRBD2
clone_size: -
v_call: TRBV20-1
cdr3_nt: TGCAGTGCTAGTTGGACTAGCGGGGCGAATGAGCAGTTCTTC
cdr3_aa: CSASWTSGANEQFF

j_call: TRBJ1-5
d_call: -
clone_size: -
v_call: TRBV7-9
cdr3_nt: TGTGCCAGCAGCTTAAGTGCGAATCAGCCCCAGCATTTT
cdr3_aa: CASSLSANQPQHF

j_call: TRBJ2-2
d_call: TRBD1
clone_size: -
v_call: TRBV7-9
cdr3_nt: TGTGCCAGCAGCTCTCCGGGACAGGGCGTCAGGGAGCTGTTTTTT
cdr3_aa: CASSSPGQGVRELFF

j_call: TRBJ1-1
d_call: -
clone_size: -
v_call: TRBV5-8
cdr3_nt: TGTGCCAGCAGTGAGGGACAACCGAACACTGAAGCTTTCTTT
cdr3_aa: CASSEGQPNTEAFF

j_call: TRBJ1-1
d_call: -
clone_size: -
v_call: TRBV14
cdr3_nt: TGTGCCAGCAGCAGGGGGGGCCCCCGCACTGAAGCTTTCTTT
cdr3_aa: CASSRGGPRTEAFF

j_call: TRBJ1-1
d_call: -
clone_size: -
v_call: TRBV14
cdr3_nt: TGTGCCAGCAGCCAAGATTACAGCAGGAACACTGAAGCTTTCTTT
cdr3_aa: CASSQDYSRNTEAFF

j_call: TRBJ1-2
d_call: -
clone_size: -
v_call: TRBV6-5
cdr3_nt: TGTGCCAGCAGGAGGGCTAACTATGGCTACACCTTC
cdr3_aa: CASRRANYGYTF

j_call: TRBJ1-6
d_call: TRBD1
clone_size: -
v_call: TRBV2
cdr3_nt: TGTGCCAGCAGTTGGGTCTTAAGAGGACAGGGGGCGCTTAATTCACCCCTCCACTTT
cdr3_aa: CASSWVLRGQGALNSPLHF

j_call: TRBJ2-5
d_call: -
clone_size: -
v_call: TRBV18
cdr3_nt: TGTGCCAGCTCACCAACCGTGGGGCCTCCAGAGACCCAGTACTTC
cdr3_aa: CASSPTVGPPETQYF